This note documents a single TCR beta chain sequence. Its antigen is unidentified. TCRdb called the 5' RACE reads again in MiXCR, with one record for every CDR3 protein. The repertoire holds approximately 300,000 distinct CDR3 sequences, with 8% as singletons. CDR1 and CDR2 from the germline V gene are SGHTA and FQGNSA. This CDR3 spans 15 amino acids. Trimming shortened V by 7 bases and J by 0 bases, and 14 bases separated the two germline ends. This sample was taken from a study of CD8 T cells in ankylosing spondylitis. The study, taken as a whole, reports: The study identified a TCR beta motif of roughly eight highly homologous variants that appeared characteristic of ankylosing spondylitis blood.

The chain recombines TRBV7-2 with TRBJ2-3; the D gene is possibly TRBD2 (5 bases). This TCR was recovered from a male donor with ankylosing spondylitis. What was sequenced was blood, either unsorted or a sorted T cell fraction (not recorded which). The DNA for the CDR3 is TGTGCCAGCACATTTACTGGCGGGAGCACAGATACGCAGTATTTT. It is translated as CASTFTGGSTDTQYF. The whole variable domain, remainder taken from reference TRBV7-2 and TRBJ2-3, is GAGVSQSPSNKVTEKGKDVELRCDPISGHTALYWYRQSLGQGLEFLIYFQGNSAPDKSGLPSDRFSAERTGGSVSTLTIQRTQQEDSAVYLCASTFTGGSTDTQYFGPGTRLTVL.